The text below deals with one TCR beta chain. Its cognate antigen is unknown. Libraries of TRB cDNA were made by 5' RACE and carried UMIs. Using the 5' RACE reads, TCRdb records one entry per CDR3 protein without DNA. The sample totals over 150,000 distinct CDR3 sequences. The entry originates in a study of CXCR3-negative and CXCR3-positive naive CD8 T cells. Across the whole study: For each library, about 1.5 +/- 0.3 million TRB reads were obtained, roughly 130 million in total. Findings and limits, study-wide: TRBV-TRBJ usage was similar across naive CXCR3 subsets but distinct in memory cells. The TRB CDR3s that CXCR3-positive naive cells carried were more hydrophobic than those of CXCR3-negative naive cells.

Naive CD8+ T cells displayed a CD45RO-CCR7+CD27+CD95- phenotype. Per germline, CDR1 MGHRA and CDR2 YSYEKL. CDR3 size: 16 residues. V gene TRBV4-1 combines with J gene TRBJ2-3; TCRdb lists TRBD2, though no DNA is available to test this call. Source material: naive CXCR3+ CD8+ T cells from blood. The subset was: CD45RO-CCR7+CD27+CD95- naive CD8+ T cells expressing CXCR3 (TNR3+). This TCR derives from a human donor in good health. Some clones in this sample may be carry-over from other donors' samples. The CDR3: CASSHQAGGYTDTQYF.